These 14 T cell receptor beta chains share one sample of origin, sequenced in a study of OX40 agonist ivuxolimab in advanced cancers. This table comes from immunoSEQ multiplex PCR, and its TCRdb copy is limited to in-frame clones, with some not included. Of some 18,000 clones in the sample, approximately 70% are singletons; the top ten hold 15% to 20%. The source was CD4+ or CD8+ T cells sorted from blood, collected in a trial of the OX40 agonist ivuxolimab. The receptors come from an adult with an advanced solid tumor such as melanoma, head and neck, liver or kidney cancer.

The chain carries TRBV10-1 and TRBJ2-1; TRBD2 aligns across 7 bases. Losses at the gene ends were 8 bases for V and 9 bases for J; bases not matched to a gene: 16. CDR3 length: 15 amino acids. Germline V lookup: CDR1 WNHNN, CDR2 SYGVQD (reference sequence). CDR3 sequence: CASRASGAGYGEQFF. The CDR3 DNA is TGCGCCAGCCGTGCCTCGGGAGCGGGATACGGTGAGCAGTTCTTC.

The CDR3 here is CASSYNTGTNTEAFF. The CDR3 coding sequence is TGTGCCAGCAGTTATAATACAGGGACGAACACTGAAGCTTTCTTT. The J gene is TRBJ1-1, the V gene TRBV6-9; possible D gene TRBD1, 6 bases. Germline CDR1 and CDR2: MNHGY and SVAAGI. V dropped 2 bases and J dropped 1 base, with 11 bases sitting between them. This CDR3 is built from 15 residues.

This chain links TRBV7-8 with TRBJ1-2, with a possible D match to TRBD1 (5 bases). Trimming took 8 bases from V and 4 from J, leaving 14 bases between them. This CDR3 has 13 amino acids. Germline V gene sequence: CDR1 SGHVS, CDR2 FQNEAQ. The CDR3 loop reads CASGPEGAYGYTF. The DNA of the CDR3 is TGTGCCAGCGGCCCTGAAGGGGCCTATGGCTACACCTTC. Drawing the rest from reference TRBV7-8 and TRBJ1-2, the complete variable domain is GAGVSQSPRYKVAKRGQDVALRCDPISGHVSLFWYQQALGQGPEFLTYFQNEAQLDKSGLPSDRFFAERPEGSVSTLKIQRTQQEDSAVYLCASGPEGAYGYTFGSGTRLTVV.

The chain carries TRBV2 and TRBJ2-3; 8 positions agree with TRBD1. Trimming at V came to 4 bases and at J to 0 bases, leaving 6 bases not matched to a gene. The length of the CDR3 is 16 residues. Per the germline V gene, CDR1 is SNHLY and CDR2 is FYNNEI. The DNA for the CDR3 is TGTGCCAGCAGTGGCGACAGGGGAGCGAGCACAGATACGCAGTATTTT. Its translation: CASSGDRGASTDTQYF.

The chain joins TRBV5-6 to TRBJ2-7; possible D gene TRBD2, 6 bases. The length of the CDR3 is 16 residues. Germline CDR1 is SGHDT and CDR2 is YYEEEE. V was pared by 0 bases and J by 5 bases, with 18 bases between. As DNA, the CDR3 is TGTGCCAGCAGCTTGGATGGGGCGGGATGGGGTGACGAGCAGTACTTC. Protein product: CASSLDGAGWGDEQYF.

The genes are TRBV27 and TRBJ1-5; perhaps TRBD1 as D (5 bases). CDR3 length equals 13 residues. The V gene lost 3 bases and the J gene lost 6 bases, with 9 bases spanning the gap. CDR1 is MNHEY, CDR2 SMNVEV, per germline (reference sequence). The CDR3 protein is CASSLAGGQPQHF. The CDR3 coding sequence is TGTGCCAGCAGTTTGGCTGGGGGTCAGCCCCAGCATTTT.

This clone came up once. This chain joins TRBV9 and TRBJ2-6; D gene unclear. Germline lookup yields CDR1 SGDLS and CDR2 YYNGEE. The CDR3 is 14 amino acids. V lost 2 bases to trimming and J lost 0 bases, with 3 bases between them. CDR3 region: CASSVVSGANVLTF. The CDR3 region has the DNA TGTGCCAGCAGCGTGGTCTCTGGGGCCAACGTCCTGACTTTC.

Regarding this clone: Other nucleotide sequences from this sample produce the same CDR3. The rearrangement joins TRBV28 to TRBJ1-4; 8 bases match TRBD1. The CDR3 runs 14 residues. The V segment lost 6 bases and the J segment 7 bases; nucleotides outside the gene matches: 7. The germline gives CDR1 MDHEN, CDR2 SYDVKM. In nucleotides, the CDR3 is TGTGCCAGCAGCTTAGCAGGGGGCTCTGAAAAACTGTTTTTT. It yields the protein CASSLAGGSEKLFF.

The rearrangement uses TRBV6-5 and TRBJ2-1, with D possibly TRBD2 on 6 matching bases. CDR3 length: 15 amino acids. V lost 6 bases, J lost 0 bases, and 12 bases lay in between. Germline loops: CDR1 MNHEY, CDR2 SVGAGI. CDR3 DNA sequence: TGTGCCAGCAGAGGGACTGCCAGCTCCTACAATGAGCAGTTCTTC. Protein: CASRGTASSYNEQFF.

This clone has only a few counts. The V call is TRBV7-9, the J call TRBJ1-1; D unresolved. V lost 6 bases and J lost 12, with 14 bases in between. The CDR3 is made up of 11 amino acids. Germline V lookup: CDR1 SEHNR, CDR2 FQNEAQ (reference sequence). The CDR3 spells CASRLQHGSFF. The DNA of the CDR3 is TGTGCCAGCAGACTACAACATGGGTCTTTCTTT. The whole variable domain, remainder taken from reference TRBV7-9 and TRBJ1-1, is DTGVSQNPRHKITKRGQNVTFRCDPISEHNRLYWYRQTLGQGPEFLTYFQNEAQLEKSRLLSDRFSAERPKGSFSTLEIQRTEQGDSAMYLCASRLQHGSFFGQGTRLTVV.

This chain uses TRBV5-4 with TRBJ2-7; 11 nucleotides match TRBD1. Germline lookup yields CDR1 SGHNT and CDR2 YYREEE (reference sequence). CDR3 size: 15 residues. V shed 4 bases and J 3 bases; nucleotides not matched to a gene: 6. In DNA form, the CDR3 reads TGTGCCAGCAGCAGCGGGACAGGGGGGCACTACGAGCAGTACTTC. It is translated as CASSSGTGGHYEQYF.

This clone has only a few counts. This chain connects TRBV28 to TRBJ2-2, with 15 bases matching TRBD2. J was trimmed by 5 bases and V by 4 bases; bases with no gene match: 11. Per germline, CDR1 MDHEN and CDR2 SYDVKM. There are 19 residues in the CDR3. The CDR3 nucleotides read TGTGCCAGCAGTTCCAGAGGACTAGCGGGAGGGGTTGGGACCGGGGAGCTGTTTTTT. Translating gives CASSSRGLAGGVGTGELFF.

This chain joins TRBV11-2 and TRBJ2-7; maybe TRBD1 (5 bases). Germline CDR1 and CDR2: SGHAT and FQNNGV. The CDR3 length is 12 residues. Between the trimmed V and J ends, which lost 5 bases and 4 bases, there was a span of 9 bases. The CDR3 nucleotides are TGTGCCAGCAGCCTGCGACAGTACGAGCAGTACTTC. Translating gives CASSLRQYEQYF.

This clone was observed a single time. The chain joins TRBV4-1 to TRBJ1-1, with D uncertain. The CDR3 is made up of 13 amino acids. V gave up 2 bases and J gave up 1 base, with 5 bases separating them. Germline CDR1 MGHRA, CDR2 YSYEKL. The CDR3 protein is CASSQRGNTEAFF. CDR3 nucleotides: TGCGCCAGCAGCCAACGGGGGAACACTGAAGCTTTCTTT.